These 23 T cell receptor beta chains were all obtained from the same sample, sequenced in a study of cytomegalovirus exposure and HLA in healthy donors. The PCR ran on 60 Vbeta and 13 Jbeta primers. TCRdb's copy holds only in-frame clones and misses some; the assay was immunoSEQ multiplex PCR. The data show about 190,000 clones, about 70% seen once. The sequenced sample consisted of PBMCs. Source of these receptors: a woman aged 30 to 39 in good health and CMV-seronegative.

The gene calls are TRBV12-2 and TRBJ2-7; TRBD1 was called by the table and not checked on the DNA. TRBV12-2 counts as a pseudogene. The length of the CDR3 is 16 residues. The chain's CDR3 is CASRLPGQGAFNLQYF. CDR3 DNA: TGTGCAAGTCGCTTGCCGGGACAGGGGGCGTTTAATTTGCAGTACTTC.

This clone was counted a few times. This chain uses TRBV7-2 with TRBJ1-1; the D gene is possibly TRBD1 (6 bases). Deletions cut 1 base from V and 5 bases from J, with 11 bases between. From germline, CDR1 is SGHTA and CDR2 FQGNSA. The CDR3 consists of 14 residues. In DNA form, the CDR3 reads TGTGCCAGCAGCTTAGATACTAGGGGGACTGAAGCTTTCTTT. Its protein product is CASSLDTRGTEAFF.

The CDR3 region is CASSEVAEGNTEAFF. In DNA form, the CDR3 reads TGCGCCAGCAGTGAGGTGGCCGAGGGTAACACTGAAGCTTTCTTT. V is TRBV10-2 and J is TRBJ1-1, with D unresolved. Germline V gene lookup returns CDR1 WSHSY and CDR2 SAAADI. The CDR3 is 15 amino acids. The V and J ends lost 2 bases and 2 bases respectively, with 12 bases between them.

The sample holds a few counts of this clone. The chain uses TRBV5-1 and TRBJ2-7; the match to TRBD2 covers 9 bases. Germline V gives CDR1 SGHRS, CDR2 YFSETQ. The CDR3 runs to 14 residues. V shed 4 bases, J shed 3 bases, and the junction held 5 bases outside the gene matches. CDR3 DNA: TGCGCCAGCAGCGTAGCGGGGGTTCTCTACGAGCAGTACTTC. Translation gives CASSVAGVLYEQYF.

This clone was counted a few times. The rearrangement joins TRBV5-1 to TRBJ2-3; possibly TRBD2 for D (6 bases). V shed 4 bases and J shed 2 bases, with 11 bases lying between them. From germline, CDR1 is SGHRS and CDR2 YFSETQ. The CDR3 has 14 amino acids. The CDR3 loop reads CASSGGRNTDTQYF. The CDR3 DNA reads TGCGCCAGCAGCGGAGGGCGGAACACAGATACGCAGTATTTT.

This chain uses TRBV7-8 with TRBJ2-1; D perhaps matches TRBD1 (6 bases). V shed 0 bases and J shed 8 bases, with 17 bases lying between them. CDR1 and CDR2 from the germline V gene are SGHVS and FQNEAQ. The CDR3 runs to 16 residues. The CDR3 nucleotides read TGTGCCAGCAGCTTAGCGCGAACTAGGGGGTGGGATGAGCAGTTCTTC. Amino acids: CASSLARTRGWDEQFF.

The V and J genes are TRBV4-2 and TRBJ1-2, with no clear D. Per the germline V gene, CDR1 is LGHNA and CDR2 is YNFKEQ. The ends were cut back, 0 bases at V and 11 bases at J, with 7 bases in the middle. The length of the CDR3 is 11 residues. CDR3 in DNA: TGTGCCAGCAGCCAAGATTGGAGTTACACCTTC. This gives the protein CASSQDWSYTF.

The chain employs TRBV6-5 and TRBJ1-6; 7 nucleotides agree with TRBD1. The CDR3 extends over 15 amino acids. CDR1 and CDR2 from the germline V gene are MNHEY and SVGAGI. With V trimmed by 0 bases and J by 7 bases, 3 bases remained unmatched. The CDR3 DNA is TGTGCCAGCAGTTACTCGGCAGGGGGGAATTCACCCCTCCACTTT. It specifies CASSYSAGGNSPLHF.

The genes are TRBV7-9 and TRBJ2-6, with a weak D call TRBD1 (6 bases). CDR3 length equals 19 residues. CDR1 and CDR2 from the germline V gene are SEHNR and FQNEAQ (reference sequence). Trimming took off 6 bases at V and 0 bases at J, with 21 bases between the two ends. CDR3 nucleotide sequence: TGTGCCAGCAGACCGAACGTACAGGGCCCCCTCTCTGGGGCCAACGTCCTGACTTTC. As protein: CASRPNVQGPLSGANVLTF.

This clone was observed a handful of times. The chain uses TRBV6-1 and TRBJ2-4, with 10 nucleotides matching TRBD2. The germline CDR1 and CDR2 sequences are MNHNS and SASEGT. Trimming cost V 0 bases and J 10 bases; bases outside gene matches: 12. The CDR3 is 17 amino acids. The CDR3 sequence: CASSEAVVSRTSGIQYF. DNA of the CDR3: TGTGCCAGCAGTGAAGCAGTGGTTTCGCGGACTAGCGGAATTCAGTACTTC.

The genes are TRBV7-9 and TRBJ1-2; tentative D call: TRBD1 (6 bases). Trimming took 5 bases from V and 7 from J, leaving 17 bases between them. The germline CDR1 and CDR2 sequences are SEHNR and FQNEAQ (reference sequence). CDR3 length equals 14 residues. The CDR3 spells CASSPGEGLSGYTF. CDR3 sequence (DNA): TGTGCCAGCAGCCCAGGGGAGGGACTGTCTGGCTACACCTTC.

The chain carries TRBV4-3 and TRBJ2-1; TRBD2 matches at 8 bases. This CDR3 has 21 residues. After removal of 4 bases from V and 0 bases from J, the junction contained 20 bases not matched to a gene. Germline V lookup: CDR1 LGHNA, CDR2 YSLEER. The CDR3 DNA follows: TGCGCCAGCAGCCCCAGGTCGGGTAGCGGGACTTCCGAGGGCTCCTACAATGAGCAGTTCTTC. This encodes CASSPRSGSGTSEGSYNEQFF.

The V and J genes are TRBV19 and TRBJ2-7; 10 bases are a match to TRBD1. The junction had 5 bases not matched to a gene; V was cut back by 6 bases and J by 6 bases. There are 13 residues in the CDR3. Germline CDR1 LNHDA, CDR2 SQIVND (reference sequence). The CDR3 loop is CASRGTGVGEQYF. The CDR3 DNA follows: TGTGCCAGTAGGGGGACAGGGGTCGGCGAGCAGTACTTC.

The genes are TRBV5-4 and TRBJ1-2; D unresolved. The CDR3 runs to 14 residues. The ends were cut back, 0 bases at V and 2 bases at J, with 8 bases in the middle. Germline values: CDR1 SGHNT, CDR2 YYREEE (reference sequence). CDR3 sequence (DNA): TGTGCCAGCAGCTTGGACAGTGAAAACTATGGCTACACCTTC. It is translated as CASSLDSENYGYTF.

The J gene is TRBJ2-7, the V gene TRBV7-8, with D hard to call. Germline CDR1 reads SGHVS; CDR2 reads FQNEAQ. V lost 1 base and J 3 bases, leaving 4 bases between the germline ends. This CDR3 region has 12 residues. The CDR3 sequence is CASSLGDYEQYF. DNA for the CDR3: TGTGCCAGCAGCTTAGGAGACTACGAGCAGTACTTC.

This clone was observed a few times. The gene calls are TRBV7-6 and TRBJ1-4; 10 positions match TRBD1. The CDR3 is 12 residues long. Germline CDR1 reads SGHVS; CDR2 reads FNYEAQ. The ends lost 5 bases at V and 15 bases at J; junction bases unmatched: 6. CDR3: CASSMTGGELFF. CDR3 nucleotide sequence: TGTGCCAGCAGCATGACAGGGGGCGAGTTGTTTTTT.

The sample holds a few counts of this clone. Other DNA sequences in the same sample also yield this CDR3. This chain uses TRBV18 with TRBJ1-5, with TRBD1 matching over 9 bases. The CDR3 totals 15 residues. The germline CDR1 and CDR2 sequences are KGHSH and LQKENI. The junction had 2 bases not matched to a gene; V was cut back by 4 bases and J by 1 base. In DNA, the CDR3 is TGTGCCAGCTCACGGGGACAGGGCAGCAATCAGCCCCAGCATTTT. It is translated as CASSRGQGSNQPQHF. The full variable domain, rest sourced from reference TRBV18 and TRBJ1-5, is NAGVMQNPRHLVRRRGQEARLRCSPMKGHSHVYWYRQLPEEGLKFMVYLQKENIIDESGMPKERFSAEFPKEGPSILRIQQVVRGDSAAYFCASSRGQGSNQPQHFGDGTRLSIL.

This sequence joins TRBV27 and TRBJ2-1; perhaps TRBD2 as D (5 bases). V was cut by 6 bases and J by 7 bases, with 13 bases left in between. The CDR3 extends over 13 amino acids. Germline CDR1 and CDR2: MNHEY and SMNVEV (reference sequence). CDR3 sequence reads: CASSPSPKNEQFF. DNA for the CDR3: TGTGCCAGCAGCCCTAGCCCTAAAAATGAGCAGTTCTTC.

V is TRBV9 and J is TRBJ2-2, with D perhaps matching TRBD2 (6 bases). Germline V gene lookup returns CDR1 SGDLS and CDR2 YYNGEE. The CDR3 loop spans 16 amino acids. V gave up 1 base and J gave up 4 bases, with 14 bases separating them. CDR3 sequence (DNA): TGTGCCAGCAGCGTACACTTCGGGAGTGGCACCGGGGAGCTGTTTTTT. Its translation is CASSVHFGSGTGELFF. Based on the CDR3 plus reference TRBV9 and TRBJ2-2, the full variable domain is DSGVTQTPKHLITATGQRVTLRCSPRSGDLSVYWYQQSLDQGLQFLIQYYNGEERAKGNILERFSAQQFPDLHSELNLSSLELGDSALYFCASSVHFGSGTGELFFGEGSRLTVL.

The rearrangement uses TRBV6-5 and TRBJ1-2; D not resolved. The CDR3 totals 13 residues. Per the germline V gene, CDR1 is MNHEY and CDR2 is SVGAGI. V was trimmed by 6 bases and J by 0 bases, leaving 8 bases between them. In DNA, the CDR3 is TGTGCCAGCAGGGGAGTCACTAACTATGGCTACACCTTC. As protein: CASRGVTNYGYTF.

The rearrangement links TRBV5-1 to TRBJ2-1, with TRBD1 matching over 7 bases. The ends lost 3 bases at V and 5 bases at J; junction bases unmatched: 5. Germline CDR1 is SGHRS and CDR2 is YFSETQ. This CDR3 spans 14 amino acids. CDR3 sequence: CASSSPGQHNEQFF. The DNA for the CDR3 is TGCGCCAGCAGCTCCCCGGGACAGCACAATGAGCAGTTCTTC.

The chain recombines TRBV7-2 with TRBJ2-7; 8 bases align to TRBD1. Per the germline V gene, CDR1 is SGHTA and CDR2 is FQGNSA. With V trimmed by 5 bases and J by 0 bases, 9 bases remained unmatched. This CDR3 is built from 16 residues. The CDR3 here is CASSPQTGASSYEQYF. Here the CDR3 DNA reads TGTGCCAGCAGCCCCCAGACAGGGGCGAGCTCCTACGAGCAGTACTTC.

The chain is built from TRBV27 and TRBJ1-2, with 8 bases lining up with TRBD1. CDR3 length: 16 residues. Losses at the gene ends were 4 bases for V and 0 bases for J; bases not matched to a gene: 7. The germline V gene encodes CDR1 MNHEY and CDR2 SMNVEV (reference sequence). CDR3 protein: CASSSGRGHPNYGYTF. The CDR3, as DNA: TGTGCCAGCAGTTCGGGCAGGGGGCATCCTAACTATGGCTACACCTTC.